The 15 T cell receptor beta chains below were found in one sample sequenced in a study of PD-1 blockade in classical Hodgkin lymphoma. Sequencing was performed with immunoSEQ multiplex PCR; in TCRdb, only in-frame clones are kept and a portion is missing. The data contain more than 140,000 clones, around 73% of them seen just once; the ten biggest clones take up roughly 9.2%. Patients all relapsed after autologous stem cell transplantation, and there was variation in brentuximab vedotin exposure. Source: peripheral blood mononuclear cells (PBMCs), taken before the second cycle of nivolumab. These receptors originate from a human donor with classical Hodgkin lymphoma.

In nucleotides, the CDR3 is TGTGCCATCAGTGAGAGGGGTATCGGCTATGGCTACACCTTC. Protein sequence: CAISERGIGYGYTF. The rearrangement links TRBV10-3 to TRBJ1-2, with a weak D call TRBD1 (5 bases). Germline-derived CDR1 and CDR2 are ENHRY and SYGVKD. The CDR3 is 14 residues long. V was trimmed by 2 bases and J by 4 bases, leaving 11 bases between them.

CDR3 region: CASNVGGGNEKLFF. CDR3 DNA: TGTGCCAGCAATGTTGGGGGGGGAAATGAAAAACTGTTTTTT. The chain uses TRBV2 and TRBJ1-4; D is perhaps TRBD1 (5 bases). The CDR3 runs to 14 residues. Deletions cut 7 bases from V and 5 bases from J, with 14 bases between. Germline CDR1 reads SNHLY; CDR2 reads FYNNEI.

The CDR3 sequence: CASSWTSGYEQYF. DNA for the CDR3: TGTGCCAGCAGCTGGACTAGCGGCTACGAGCAGTACTTC. This chain uses TRBV7-3 with TRBJ2-7; TRBD2 matches 10 bases. V was pared by 4 bases and J by 3 bases, with 0 bases of the junction left unmatched. CDR1 is SGHTA, CDR2 FQGTGA, per germline. The CDR3 is made up of 13 amino acids.

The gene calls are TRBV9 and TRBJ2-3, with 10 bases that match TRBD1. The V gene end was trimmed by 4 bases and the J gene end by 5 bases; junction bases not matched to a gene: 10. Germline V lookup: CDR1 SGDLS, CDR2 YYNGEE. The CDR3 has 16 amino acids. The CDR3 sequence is CASSTRTGGGEDTQYF. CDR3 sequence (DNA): TGTGCCAGCAGCACCCGGACAGGGGGAGGGGAAGATACGCAGTATTTT.

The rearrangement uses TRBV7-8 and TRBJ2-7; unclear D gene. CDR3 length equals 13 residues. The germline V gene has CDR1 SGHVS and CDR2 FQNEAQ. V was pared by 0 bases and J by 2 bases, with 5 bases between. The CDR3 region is CASSLANTYEQYF. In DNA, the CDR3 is TGTGCCAGCAGCTTAGCTAACACCTACGAGCAGTACTTC.

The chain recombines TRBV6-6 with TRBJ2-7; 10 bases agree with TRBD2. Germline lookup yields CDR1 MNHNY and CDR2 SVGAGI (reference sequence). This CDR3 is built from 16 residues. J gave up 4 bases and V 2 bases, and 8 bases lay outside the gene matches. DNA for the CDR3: TGTGCCAGCAGTTACCCGATTGGGACTAGCGTTTACGAGCAGTACTTC. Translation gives CASSYPIGTSVYEQYF.

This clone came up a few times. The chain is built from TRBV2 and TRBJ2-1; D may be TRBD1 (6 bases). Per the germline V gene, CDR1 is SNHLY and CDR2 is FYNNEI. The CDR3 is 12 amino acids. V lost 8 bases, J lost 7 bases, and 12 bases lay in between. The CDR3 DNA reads TGTGCCAGCTGGGGACAACTAAATGAGCAGTTCTTC. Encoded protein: CASWGQLNEQFF.

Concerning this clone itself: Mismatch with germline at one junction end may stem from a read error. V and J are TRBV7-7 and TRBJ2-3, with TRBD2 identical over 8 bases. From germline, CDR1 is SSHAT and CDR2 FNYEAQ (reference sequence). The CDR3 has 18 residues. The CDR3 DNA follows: TGTGCTAGCAGCTTATTAGGTTCATGGCGGGGGGCCACAGATACGCAGTATTTT. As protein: CASSLLGSWRGATDTQYF.

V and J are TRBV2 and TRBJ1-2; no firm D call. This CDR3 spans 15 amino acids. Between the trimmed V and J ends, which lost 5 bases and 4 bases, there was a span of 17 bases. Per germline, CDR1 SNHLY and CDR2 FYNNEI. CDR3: CASSPGSPKFYGYTF. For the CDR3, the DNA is TGTGCCAGCAGTCCCGGCAGCCCTAAATTCTATGGCTACACCTTC.

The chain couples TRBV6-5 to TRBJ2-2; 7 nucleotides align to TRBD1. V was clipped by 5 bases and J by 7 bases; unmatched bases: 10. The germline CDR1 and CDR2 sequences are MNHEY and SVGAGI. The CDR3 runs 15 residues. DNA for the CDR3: TGTGCCAGCAGTCCCAGGGGGTACTCGAACGGGGAGCTGTTTTTT. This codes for CASSPRGYSNGELFF.

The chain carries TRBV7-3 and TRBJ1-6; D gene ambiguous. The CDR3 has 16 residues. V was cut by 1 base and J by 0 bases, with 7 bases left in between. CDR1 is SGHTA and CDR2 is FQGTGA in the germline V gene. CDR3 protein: CASSLMGSSYNSPLHF. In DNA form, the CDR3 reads TGTGCCAGCAGCTTAATGGGGAGCTCCTATAATTCACCCCTCCACTTT.

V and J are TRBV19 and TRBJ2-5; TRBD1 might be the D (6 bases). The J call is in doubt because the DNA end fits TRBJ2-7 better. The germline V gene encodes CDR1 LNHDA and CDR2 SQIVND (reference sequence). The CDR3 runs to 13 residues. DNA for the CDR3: TGTGCCAGTAGTTTGGACAGACAATACGAGCAGTACTTC. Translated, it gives CASSLDRQYEQYF.

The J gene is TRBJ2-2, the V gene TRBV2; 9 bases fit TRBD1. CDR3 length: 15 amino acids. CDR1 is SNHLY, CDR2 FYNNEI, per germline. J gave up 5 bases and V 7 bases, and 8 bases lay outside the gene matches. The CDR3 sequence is CASTRDRVGTGELFF. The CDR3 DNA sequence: TGTGCCAGCACCAGGGACAGGGTAGGAACCGGGGAGCTGTTTTTT.

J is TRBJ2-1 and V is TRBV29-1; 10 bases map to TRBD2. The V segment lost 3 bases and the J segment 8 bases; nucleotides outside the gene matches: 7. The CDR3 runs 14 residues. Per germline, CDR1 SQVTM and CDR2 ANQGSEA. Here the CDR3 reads CSVDSAGGMYEQFF. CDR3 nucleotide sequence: TGCAGCGTTGATTCAGCGGGGGGGATGTATGAGCAGTTCTTC.

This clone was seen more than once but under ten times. The CDR3 coding sequence is TGTGCCAGCAGTTACGTTAGGTTCTCTGGAAACACCATATATTTT. It translates to CASSYVRFSGNTIYF. V is TRBV6-6 and J is TRBJ1-3; unclear D gene. V dropped 2 bases and J dropped 0 bases, with 8 bases sitting between them. The CDR3 covers 15 residues. CDR1 and CDR2 (germline): MNHNY, SVGAGI (reference sequence).